What follows describes a single TCR beta chain. Its antigen is still unknown. This sample was taken from a study of T-cell memory formation after mild COVID-19. Study-wide points: Shrinking CD4+ clones were chiefly CM and EM; CD8+ ones were chiefly EMRA.

The V end lost 4 bases, the J end lost 1 base, and 14 bases lay between the germline ends. Germline values: CDR1 LNHNV, CDR2 YYDKDF (reference sequence). CDR3 length: 17 residues. TCRdb redid the calling of the 5' RACE reads with MiXCR, one entry per CDR3 protein. This sample carries about 190,000 distinct CDR3 sequences, around 16% of them seen once, and the ten largest clones take 2.4%. The chain links TRBV15 to TRBJ2-6, with a possible D match to TRBD1 (8 bases). Sequences were obtained from PBMCs or a T cell subset sorted from them (not recorded which). This receptor was obtained from an adult woman who had mild COVID-19 (a few samples of this study predate the infection). Cell type and time point are not known. The CDR3 coding sequence is TGTGCCACCAGCACCGGACAGGGAGGGTCTGGGGCCAACGTCCTGACTTTC. Protein sequence: CATSTGQGGSGANVLTF.